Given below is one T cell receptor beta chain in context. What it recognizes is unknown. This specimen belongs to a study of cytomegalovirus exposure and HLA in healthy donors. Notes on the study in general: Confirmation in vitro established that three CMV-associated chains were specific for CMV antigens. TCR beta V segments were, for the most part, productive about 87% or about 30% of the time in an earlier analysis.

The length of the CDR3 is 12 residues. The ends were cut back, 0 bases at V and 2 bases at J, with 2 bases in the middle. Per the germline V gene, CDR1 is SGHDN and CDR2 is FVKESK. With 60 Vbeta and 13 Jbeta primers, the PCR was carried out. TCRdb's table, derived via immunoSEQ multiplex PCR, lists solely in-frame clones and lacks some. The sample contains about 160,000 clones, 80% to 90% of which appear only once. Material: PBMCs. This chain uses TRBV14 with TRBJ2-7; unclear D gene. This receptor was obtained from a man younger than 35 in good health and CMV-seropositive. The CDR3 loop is CASSQDTYEQYF. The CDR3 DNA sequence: TGTGCCAGCAGCCAAGATACCTACGAGCAGTACTTC.